The next 28 T cell receptor beta chains were all read from a single sample in a study of cytomegalovirus exposure and HLA in healthy donors. Both 60 Vbeta primers and 13 Jbeta primers went into the PCR. Libraries were prepared by immunoSEQ multiplex PCR; TCRdb keeps only in-frame clonotypes and omits some of them. The data hold about 150,000 clones, with around 60% observed a single time. Sequenced input: PBMCs. These receptors all come from a woman aged 60-75 years in good health and CMV-seropositive.

The V gene is TRBV28, the J gene TRBJ2-3; 12 nucleotides agree with TRBD2. Germline V CDR1 and CDR2: MDHEN, SYDVKM. The length of the CDR3 is 13 residues. The CDR3 nucleotides read TGTGGATCACGGACTAGCGGGACTCATACGCAGTATTTT. Protein product: CGSRTSGTHTQYF.

The chain couples TRBV30 to TRBJ2-1; 12 bases fit TRBD2. The germline gives CDR1 GTSNPN, CDR2 SVGIG (reference sequence). The CDR3 is made up of 15 amino acids. The V and J ends lost 2 bases and 6 bases, in that order; junction bases with no gene match: 5. The CDR3 spells CAWSNLAGGLNEQFF. For the CDR3, the DNA is TGTGCCTGGAGTAATCTAGCGGGAGGGCTCAATGAGCAGTTCTTC.

J is TRBJ1-1 and V is TRBV5-1; the D is unclear. V dropped 0 bases and J dropped 1 base, with 7 bases sitting between them. The CDR3 runs 14 residues. Germline assignment: CDR1 SGHRS and CDR2 YFSETQ. The CDR3 nucleotides are TGCGCCAGCAGCTTGGACGGAGGGAACACTGAAGCTTTCTTT. Its protein is CASSLDGGNTEAFF.

The rearrangement joins TRBV7-2 to TRBJ1-1; weak D call: TRBD1 (5 bases). The CDR3 has 16 amino acids. From germline, CDR1 is SGHTA and CDR2 FQGNSA. V lost 5 bases and J 0 bases, leaving 16 bases between the germline ends. Here the CDR3 DNA reads TGTGCCAGCAGCCGGGGCGGGTGGGGGGTGAACACTGAAGCTTTCTTT. The encoded protein is CASSRGGWGVNTEAFF. The entire variable domain, with the rest obtained from reference TRBV7-2 and TRBJ1-1, is as follows: GAGVSQSPSNKVTEKGKDVELRCDPISGHTALYWYRQSLGQGLEFLIYFQGNSAPDKSGLPSDRFSAERTGGSVSTLTIQRTQQEDSAVYLCASSRGGWGVNTEAFFGQGTRLTVV.

In this sample, this clone turned up a few times. The chain couples TRBV30 to TRBJ2-1, with 10 bases fitting TRBD2. Germline CDR1 GTSNPN, CDR2 SVGIG (reference sequence). The CDR3 loop spans 14 amino acids. Unmatched junction bases numbered 8, after V lost 4 bases and J lost 8 bases. CDR3 in amino acids: CAWTSGRMIDEQFF. DNA for the CDR3: TGTGCCTGGACTAGCGGGAGAATGATCGATGAGCAGTTCTTC.

The rearrangement uses TRBV28 and TRBJ2-3; 13 bases match TRBD2. Germline CDR1 reads MDHEN; CDR2 reads SYDVKM. There are 15 residues in the CDR3. The junction had 7 bases not matched to a gene; V was cut back by 5 bases and J by 8 bases. This chain's CDR3 is CASSPGTSGKATQYF. The CDR3 nucleotides are TGTGCCAGCAGTCCCGGGACTAGCGGGAAGGCTACGCAGTATTTT. Variable domain in full (rest from reference TRBV28 and TRBJ2-3): DVKVTQSSRYLVKRTGEKVFLECVQDMDHENMFWYRQDPGLGLRLIYFSYDVKMKEKGDIPEGYSVSREKKERFSLILESASTNQTSMYLCASSPGTSGKATQYFGPGTRLTVL.

The chain carries TRBV16 and TRBJ2-2; a weak D match, TRBD1 (6 bases). Germline values: CDR1 KGHSY, CDR2 FQNENV. There are 15 residues in the CDR3. Trimming shortened V by 4 bases and J by 4 bases, and 13 bases separated the two germline ends. The CDR3 loop is CASSRGSGVTGELFF. DNA of the CDR3: TGTGCCAGCAGCCGCGGATCAGGGGTCACCGGGGAGCTGTTTTTT.

The chain has TRBV7-9 and TRBJ1-2, with TRBD1 identical over 11 bases. The CDR3 spans 14 residues. The V and J ends lost 5 bases and 7 bases, in that order; junction bases with no gene match: 6. Germline values: CDR1 SEHNR, CDR2 FQNEAQ (reference sequence). CDR3 nucleotide sequence: TGTGCCAGCAGCCAGGACAGGGGGCTTGGTGGCTACACCTTC. Amino acid sequence: CASSQDRGLGGYTF.

This clone was detected only a few times. The chain recombines TRBV7-8 with TRBJ2-3, with 7 bases fitting TRBD1. V trimming: 6 bases; J trimming: 5 bases; junction bases outside the gene matches: 11. This CDR3 is 15 amino acids long. Germline CDR1 is SGHVS and CDR2 is FQNEAQ. CDR3 coding DNA: TGTGCCAGCAGTTTCCGGGACAGAGTTAGAGATACGCAGTATTTT. Translating it yields CASSFRDRVRDTQYF.

The chain couples TRBV5-1 to TRBJ2-5; TRBD2 might be the D (6 bases). Germline CDR1 SGHRS, CDR2 YFSETQ. Trimming took 0 bases from V and 7 from J, leaving 16 bases between them. The CDR3 spans 15 residues. The CDR3 DNA reads TGCGCCAGCAGCTTGGTTGACGGAGGGGCCGTGACCCAGTACTTC. This codes for CASSLVDGGAVTQYF.

This clone was recorded a few times. The V gene is TRBV7-6, the J gene TRBJ2-5; D not certain. Trimming removed 1 base from V and 2 bases from J, with 5 bases in between. CDR3 length: 13 residues. The germline CDR1 and CDR2 sequences are SGHVS and FNYEAQ. The CDR3 sequence is CASSLVQQETQYF. The CDR3 nucleotides are TGTGCCAGCAGCTTAGTACAGCAAGAGACCCAGTACTTC.

The sample holds a few counts of this clone. The rearrangement uses TRBV5-1 and TRBJ2-7; 8 bases align to TRBD1. CDR3 length equals 15 residues. Trimming took 4 bases from V and 3 from J; bases not matched to a gene: 9. Germline V gene data show CDR1 as SGHRS and CDR2 as YFSETQ. CDR3 residues: CASSRSGTGVYEQYF. The CDR3 DNA reads TGCGCCAGCAGCAGGTCGGGGACAGGAGTCTACGAGCAGTACTTC.

J is TRBJ1-4 and V is TRBV7-8; 9 nucleotides agree with TRBD1. The trim removed 3 bases at V and 8 bases at J, leaving 7 bases unmatched. CDR3 length equals 15 residues. Per germline, CDR1 SGHVS and CDR2 FQNEAQ. CDR3 sequence reads: CASSLDRGRREKLFF. The CDR3 nucleotides read TGTGCCAGCAGCTTGGACAGGGGAAGGCGCGAAAAACTGTTTTTT. The full variable domain, in which reference TRBV7-8 and TRBJ1-4 provide the parts outside the CDR3, is GAGVSQSPRYKVAKRGQDVALRCDPISGHVSLFWYQQALGQGPEFLTYFQNEAQLDKSGLPSDRFFAERPEGSVSTLKIQRTQQEDSAVYLCASSLDRGRREKLFFGSGTQLSVL.

This clone was found once. This sequence joins TRBV28 and TRBJ1-2, with 8 bases identical to TRBD1. The J segment lost 3 bases and the V segment lost 8 bases, leaving 5 bases of the junction unmatched. The CDR3 loop spans 13 amino acids. Germline lookup yields CDR1 MDHEN and CDR2 SYDVKM. The CDR3 sequence is CASLTTGDYGYTF. CDR3 nucleotides: TGTGCCAGCCTTACGACAGGGGACTATGGCTACACCTTC.

This chain joins TRBV7-9 and TRBJ2-2, with D uncertain. This CDR3 spans 12 amino acids. Germline values: CDR1 SEHNR, CDR2 FQNEAQ (reference sequence). The germline V and J ends were trimmed by 8 bases and 4 bases, with 8 bases remaining between them. The CDR3 here is CASGVGTGELFF. The CDR3 DNA follows: TGTGCCAGCGGAGTAGGCACCGGGGAGCTGTTTTTT.

This chain uses TRBV7-9 with TRBJ1-1; the D is unclear. Germline V CDR1 and CDR2: SEHNR, FQNEAQ (reference sequence). The CDR3 covers 11 residues. Trimming took off 5 bases at V and 10 bases at J, with 11 bases between the two ends. CDR3 sequence: CASSEDAGAFF. For the CDR3, the DNA is TGTGCCAGCAGCGAGGATGCTGGAGCTTTCTTT.

This rearrangement joins TRBV5-6 to TRBJ2-5; TRBD2 matches 13 bases. Germline CDR1 reads SGHDT; CDR2 reads YYEEEE. CDR3 length: 17 residues. Losses at the gene ends were 0 bases for V and 4 bases for J; bases not matched to a gene: 6. The CDR3: CASSLAGGLAGSETQYF. CDR3 nucleotide sequence: TGTGCCAGCAGCTTGGCCGGGGGACTAGCGGGGTCAGAGACCCAGTACTTC.

Only one count was recorded for this clone. V and J are TRBV20-1 and TRBJ2-5, with 7 nucleotides matching TRBD2. Germline V gives CDR1 DFQATT, CDR2 SNEGSKA (reference sequence). After removal of 3 bases from V and 5 bases from J, the junction contained 0 bases not matched to a gene. CDR3 size: 11 residues. Here the CDR3 reads CSASGRETQYF. The CDR3 DNA sequence: TGCAGTGCTAGCGGGAGGGAGACCCAGTACTTC.

The chain employs TRBV6-6 and TRBJ1-2; 9 positions match TRBD1. Germline V CDR1 and CDR2: MNHNY, SVGAGI (reference sequence). V lost 6 bases to trimming and J lost 8 bases; unmatched junction nucleotides: 10. The CDR3 length is 14 residues. DNA for the CDR3: TGTGCCAGCAGGCCCAACAGGGGGCCTTACGGCTACACCTTC. As protein: CASRPNRGPYGYTF.

Only a few counts were recorded for this clone. The V gene is TRBV5-6, the J gene TRBJ1-4; D not certain. Germline CDR1 reads SGHDT; CDR2 reads YYEEEE. V gave up 1 base and J gave up 2 bases, with 9 bases separating them. The CDR3 covers 15 residues. The CDR3 sequence is CASSLRTKTNEKLFF. The CDR3 DNA is TGTGCCAGCAGCTTGCGAACAAAGACTAATGAAAAACTGTTTTTT.

This chain uses TRBV9 with TRBJ2-1; TRBD2 aligns across 10 bases. The CDR3 covers 15 residues. The V gene end was trimmed by 2 bases and the J gene end by 7 bases; junction bases not matched to a gene: 6. The V gene's germline CDR1 is SGDLS and CDR2 YYNGEE. In DNA form, the CDR3 reads TGTGCCAGCAGCGTGCAGAGGACTAGCGGTAATGAGCAGTTCTTC. Translation gives CASSVQRTSGNEQFF. The full variable domain, with the rest looked up from reference TRBV9 and TRBJ2-1, is DSGVTQTPKHLITATGQRVTLRCSPRSGDLSVYWYQQSLDQGLQFLIQYYNGEERAKGNILERFSAQQFPDLHSELNLSSLELGDSALYFCASSVQRTSGNEQFFGPGTRLTVL.

The chain recombines TRBV28 with TRBJ2-6, with TRBD1 identical over 7 bases. V lost 5 bases to trimming and J lost 0 bases; unmatched junction nucleotides: 10. This CDR3 contains 18 residues. Germline CDR1 is MDHEN and CDR2 is SYDVKM. The CDR3, as DNA: TGTGCCAGCAGTACCTTTGGACAGGATTACTCTGGGGCCAACGTCCTGACTTTC. Translated, it gives CASSTFGQDYSGANVLTF.

The chain uses TRBV18 and TRBJ2-7, with 10 bases aligning to TRBD1. The CDR3 totals 15 residues. CDR1 and CDR2 (germline): KGHSH, LQKENI. J was trimmed by 0 bases and V by 6 bases; bases with no gene match: 5. This CDR3 is CASSRDRGASYEQYF. CDR3 sequence (DNA): TGTGCCAGCTCGCGGGACAGGGGCGCCTCCTACGAGCAGTACTTC.

This chain links TRBV6-5 with TRBJ2-7, with D possibly matching TRBD2 (6 bases). CDR1 is MNHEY, CDR2 SVGAGI, per germline. The CDR3 runs 15 residues. The ends were cut back, 0 bases at V and 0 bases at J, with 9 bases in the middle. The CDR3 sequence: CASSYSGLDSYEQYF. CDR3 nucleotide sequence: TGTGCCAGCAGTTACTCGGGACTGGACTCCTACGAGCAGTACTTC.

The gene calls are TRBV6-6 and TRBJ1-5; D possibly corresponds to TRBD1 (5 bases). The germline V and J ends were trimmed by 2 bases and 7 bases, with 15 bases remaining between them. Germline CDR1 is MNHNY and CDR2 is SVGAGI (reference sequence). This CDR3 comprises 15 residues. The CDR3 region has the DNA TGTGCCAGCAGTTACACGACCGGAGGGGAACAGCCCCAGCATTTT. Translated, it gives CASSYTTGGEQPQHF.

The V call is TRBV29-1, the J call TRBJ1-1; 8 nucleotides align to TRBD1. The CDR3 is 13 amino acids. The germline gives CDR1 SQVTM, CDR2 ANQGSEA. V dropped 3 bases and J dropped 5; count of bases not matched to a gene: 5. CDR3 DNA: TGCAGCGTTGACCCGGACAGGGTTACTGAAGCTTTCTTT. Its protein is CSVDPDRVTEAFF.

The V call is TRBV11-2, the J call TRBJ1-1, with TRBD1 as a possible D gene (5 bases). Per the germline V gene, CDR1 is SGHAT and CDR2 is FQNNGV. V shed 3 bases and J shed 1 base, with 15 bases lying between them. The CDR3 is 16 residues long. CDR3 nucleotide sequence: TGTGCCAGCAGCTTTCTCCCTGGGGCCACGAACACTGAAGCTTTCTTT. Translating it yields CASSFLPGATNTEAFF. Looking up the rest from reference TRBV11-2 and TRBJ1-1 gives the full variable domain: EAGVAQSPRYKIIEKRQSVAFWCNPISGHATLYWYQQILGQGPKLLIQFQNNGVVDDSQLPKDRFSAERLKGVDSTLKIQPAKLEDSAVYLCASSFLPGATNTEAFFGQGTRLTVV.

The chain is built from TRBV12-5 and TRBJ2-2; 9 nucleotides match TRBD1. Germline V gene data show CDR1 as LGHNT and CDR2 as FRNRAP. The V and J ends lost 0 bases and 3 bases, in that order; junction bases with no gene match: 2. The CDR3 is 16 amino acids. Here the CDR3 reads CASGLVQGADTGELFF. The CDR3 DNA is TGTGCTAGTGGTTTGGTACAGGGGGCGGACACCGGGGAGCTGTTTTTT.